The 4 T cell receptor beta chains below all came from one sample that was sequenced in a study of beta chain features in type 1 diabetes. The study reverse transcribed the entire isolated RNA, so it sequenced expressed TCRB transcripts. Sequencing was performed with immunoSEQ multiplex PCR; in TCRdb, only in-frame clones are kept and a portion is missing. The sample includes approximately 300,000 clones, about 10% of them seen just once. The sequencing input was naive CD4+ T cells from blood. The receptors here all came from a woman in her 30s in good health.

This chain uses TRBV25-1 with TRBJ1-2, with TRBD1 identical over 9 bases. Trimming cost V 3 bases and J 0 bases; bases outside gene matches: 2. Germline assignment: CDR1 MGHDK and CDR2 SYGVNS. This CDR3 has 15 amino acids. CDR3 coding DNA: TGTGCCAGCAGTGAGGGGACAGGGCCTAACTATGGCTACACCTTC. It codes for CASSEGTGPNYGYTF.

This clone was found a few times. This chain joins TRBV7-3 and TRBJ2-1; 7 nucleotides align to TRBD2. This CDR3 is built from 14 residues. V lost 4 bases, J lost 7 bases, and 7 bases stayed unmatched. Per germline, CDR1 SGHTA and CDR2 FQGTGA. In DNA, the CDR3 is TGTGCCAGCAGCTCCCAGGGACTAAGTAATGAGCAGTTCTTC. It translates to CASSSQGLSNEQFF. Full variable domain (remainder filled in from reference TRBV7-3 and TRBJ2-1): GAGVSQTPSNKVTEKGKYVELRCDPISGHTALYWYRQSLGQGPEFLIYFQGTGAADDSGLPNDRFFAVRPEGSVSTLKIQRTERGDSAVYLCASSSQGLSNEQFFGPGTRLTVL.

The chain has TRBV4-2 and TRBJ2-7; 9 nucleotides align to TRBD2. The V segment lost 1 base and the J segment 4 bases; nucleotides outside the gene matches: 5. The germline V gene encodes CDR1 LGHNA and CDR2 YNFKEQ. This CDR3 spans 15 amino acids. The CDR3 DNA sequence: TGTGCCAGCAGCCAAGTGAAGCGGGAGGATTACGAGCAGTACTTC. Protein: CASSQVKREDYEQYF.

CDR3: CASSLAGTTGELFF. The CDR3 DNA follows: TGTGCCAGCTCTCTAGCGGGAACCACCGGGGAGCTGTTTTTT. This chain connects TRBV27 to TRBJ2-2, with TRBD2 identical over 9 bases. Looked up from germline, CDR1 is MNHEY and CDR2 is SMNVEV (reference sequence). J lost 4 bases, V lost 8 bases, and 5 bases had no gene match. The CDR3 runs 14 residues.